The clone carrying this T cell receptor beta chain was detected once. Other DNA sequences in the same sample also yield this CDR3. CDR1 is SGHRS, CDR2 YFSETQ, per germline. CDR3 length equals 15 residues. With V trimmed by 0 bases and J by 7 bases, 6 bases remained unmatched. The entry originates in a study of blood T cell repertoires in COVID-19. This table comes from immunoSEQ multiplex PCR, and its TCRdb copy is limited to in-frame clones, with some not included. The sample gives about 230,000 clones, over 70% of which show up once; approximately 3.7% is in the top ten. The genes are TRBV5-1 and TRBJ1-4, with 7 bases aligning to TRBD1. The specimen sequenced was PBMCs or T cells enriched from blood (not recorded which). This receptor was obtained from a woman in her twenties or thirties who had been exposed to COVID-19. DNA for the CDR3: TGCGCCAGCAGCTTGGGAGGGGGCGTCGGTGAAAAACTGTTTTTT. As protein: CASSLGGGVGEKLFF.